The entry that follows covers one TCR beta chain sequence. These data are taken from a study of cytomegalovirus exposure and HLA in healthy donors. Study-level information: In terms of ancestry, the Caucasian-associated cluster contained roughly 80% of the approximately 400 genotyped donors.

PCR used 60 Vbeta primers and 13 Jbeta primers. Clones were read by immunoSEQ multiplex PCR, and TCRdb kept only the in-frame ones, dropping some. The sample lists around 180,000 clones, less than 85% occurring once. Per germline, CDR1 SGHNT and CDR2 YENEEA. The ends were cut back, 6 bases at V and 6 bases at J, with 18 bases in the middle. The CDR3 consists of 15 residues. The chain couples TRBV11-3 to TRBJ2-1; a weak D match, TRBD2 (5 bases). The sample comprised PBMCs. This sequence was found in a man younger than 30 in good health and CMV-seronegative. The CDR3 DNA reads TGTGCCAGCAGTTCTCCCCCTGCGGGTACCAATGAGCAGTTCTTC. This codes for CASSSPPAGTNEQFF.